These 18 T cell receptor beta chains were all obtained from the same sample, sequenced in a study of T cells in Graves' hyperthyroidism and ophthalmopathy. RNA transcripts yielded amplified TCR beta CDR3 regions. Researchers ran a first-round RT-PCR on the TCR CDR3 using the HTBI primer set. TCRdb re-analysed the multiplex PCR reads in MiXCR, keeping a single row per CDR3 protein. This table holds a few hundred thousand distinct CDR3 sequences, roughly 15% found once. The sample comprised blood. The receptor set was obtained from a woman aged 45-65 years with Graves' hyperthyroidism that later progressed to Graves' ophthalmopathy.

This clonotype has more than one count but fewer than ten. The chain has TRBV18 and TRBJ1-4; D call uncertain. The V and J ends lost 1 base and 0 bases respectively, with 9 bases between them. The germline V gene encodes CDR1 KGHSH and CDR2 LQKENI. This CDR3 is 16 amino acids long. Here the CDR3 DNA reads TGTGCCAGCTCACCACTCGGCGAGGCAACTAATGAAAAACTGTTTTTT. Translating it yields CASSPLGEATNEKLFF.

At least ten counts were recorded for this clonotype. J is TRBJ1-1 and V is TRBV30; the D is unclear. The CDR3 loop spans 11 amino acids. CDR1 is GTSNPN, CDR2 SVGIG, per germline (reference sequence). The germline V and J ends were trimmed by 8 bases and 7 bases, with 14 bases remaining between them. DNA for the CDR3: TGTGCCCTGGAGGAGCAAGTTGAAGCTTTCTTT. Its translation is CALEEQVEAFF.

The chain carries TRBV20-1 and TRBJ1-6, with D hard to call. The CDR3 is 17 amino acids. CDR1 and CDR2 from the germline V gene are DFQATT and SNEGSKA (reference sequence). Trimming removed 0 bases from V and 2 bases from J, with 14 bases in between. CDR3 sequence reads: CSARDDTVGTYNSPLHF. CDR3 DNA: TGCAGTGCTAGAGATGACACAGTGGGGACCTATAATTCACCCCTCCACTTT.

On this clonotype itself: A read error may explain this, as a much larger clone is one base away. The chain has TRBV7-2 and TRBJ2-7; no reliable D call. This CDR3 is built from 14 residues. The germline gives CDR1 SGHTA, CDR2 FQGNSA. Trimming stripped 1 base from V and 6 bases from J, with 13 bases between. The CDR3 DNA reads TGTGCCAGCAGCTTAGACCCCCACGGGCGCGAGCAGTACTTC. This sequence encodes CASSLDPHGREQYF. Drawing the rest from reference TRBV7-2 and TRBJ2-7, the complete variable domain is GAGVSQSPSNKVTEKGKDVELRCDPISGHTALYWYRQSLGQGLEFLIYFQGNSAPDKSGLPSDRFSAERTGGSVSTLTIQRTQQEDSAVYLCASSLDPHGREQYFGPGTRLTVT.

The chain recombines TRBV18 with TRBJ1-4; D possibly corresponds to TRBD1 (6 bases). The ends were cut back, 3 bases at V and 5 bases at J, with 22 bases in the middle. This CDR3 has 18 residues. Germline-derived CDR1 and CDR2 are KGHSH and LQKENI. The CDR3 bases are TGTGCCAGCTCACCTCAACCGGGGGGGCTCGTTGGAAATGAAAAACTGTTTTTT. Translation: CASSPQPGGLVGNEKLFF.

In this sample, this clonotype turned up a few times. The chain uses TRBV9 and TRBJ1-6; 11 nucleotides align to TRBD1. Germline V gene lookup returns CDR1 SGDLS and CDR2 YYNGEE. V shed 4 bases and J 11 bases; nucleotides not matched to a gene: 11. The CDR3 loop spans 16 amino acids. In DNA form, the CDR3 reads TGTGCCAGCAGCCGGACAGGGGGCACCACCAGGACACCCCTCCACTTT. It encodes CASSRTGGTTRTPLHF.

This clonotype was found many times. The chain couples TRBV20-1 to TRBJ1-5; 7 nucleotides align to TRBD1. The V gene end was trimmed by 1 base and the J gene end by 5 bases; junction bases not matched to a gene: 8. This CDR3 contains 15 residues. Germline loops: CDR1 DFQATT, CDR2 SNEGSKA (reference sequence). The chain's CDR3 is CSARGGRGLDQPQHF. CDR3 in DNA: TGCAGTGCTAGAGGAGGGAGGGGGCTGGATCAGCCCCAGCATTTT.

The table lists this clonotype with many counts. This chain uses TRBV6-2 or TRBV6-3 with TRBJ2-1; TRBD2 agrees at 8 bases. CDR1 MNHEY and CDR2 SVGEGT come from the germline V gene. V lost 5 bases, J lost 0 bases, and 0 bases stayed unmatched. The CDR3 runs to 14 residues. The CDR3 nucleotides read TGTGCCAGCAGTAGCGGGAGCTCCTACAATGAGCAGTTCTTC. It is translated as CASSSGSSYNEQFF.

This clonotype was counted ten times or more. The rearrangement uses TRBV10-3 and TRBJ2-1; D may be TRBD2 (6 bases). The ends were cut back, 2 bases at V and 5 bases at J, with 19 bases in the middle. CDR3 length: 17 residues. Per germline, CDR1 ENHRY and CDR2 SYGVKD. DNA of the CDR3: TGTGCCATCAGTGAGCCTAGCAGCGGGTTGCTTGACAATGAGCAGTTCTTC. This gives the protein CAISEPSSGLLDNEQFF.

This clonotype was found a few times. The gene calls are TRBV20-1 and TRBJ2-2; D is ambiguous. The CDR3 loop spans 13 amino acids. The V and J ends lost 8 bases and 0 bases respectively, with 10 bases between them. Germline loops: CDR1 DFQATT, CDR2 SNEGSKA (reference sequence). The CDR3 spells CSRRPANTGELFF. The CDR3 coding sequence is TGCAGTCGCAGGCCGGCGAACACCGGGGAGCTGTTTTTT.

This clonotype was recorded at least ten times. This chain connects TRBV12-3 or TRBV12-4 to TRBJ2-1; 9 positions agree with TRBD2. V was clipped by 1 base and J by 1 base; unmatched bases: 5. The CDR3 length is 17 residues. The CDR3 loop reads CASSLVLAGRSYNEQFF. The CDR3 DNA follows: TGTGCCAGCAGTTTAGTCCTAGCGGGAAGGTCCTACAATGAGCAGTTCTTC.

Many counts were recorded for this clonotype. Written as DNA, the CDR3 is TGCAGCGTTGAAGCCCCACGGGCCGAGGACTATGGCTACACCTTC. As protein: CSVEAPRAEDYGYTF. The gene calls are TRBV29-1 and TRBJ1-2; D uncertain. The V end lost 1 base, the J end lost 3 bases, and 15 bases lay between the germline ends. The CDR3 is 15 residues long. Germline V lookup: CDR1 SQVTM, CDR2 ANQGSEA.

This clonotype was seen ten or more times. The chain recombines TRBV3-1 with TRBJ1-5, with TRBD1 identical over 7 bases. V lost 1 base, J lost 5 bases, and 5 bases stayed unmatched. This CDR3 contains 15 residues. CDR1 is LGHDT and CDR2 is YNNKEL in the germline V gene (reference sequence). CDR3 nucleotides: TGTGCCAGCAGCCAAGGGGGACAGAGGTATCAGCCCCAGCATTTT. It codes for CASSQGGQRYQPQHF.

This clonotype was seen ten or more times. The gene calls are TRBV20-1 and TRBJ1-2; D remains ambiguous. From germline, CDR1 is DFQATT and CDR2 SNEGSKA (reference sequence). With 0 bases removed from V and 4 bases from J, the gap between germline ends came to 9 bases. CDR3 length: 13 amino acids. This chain's CDR3 is CSARDWKSYGYTF. For the CDR3, the DNA is TGCAGTGCTAGAGATTGGAAATCCTATGGCTACACCTTC.

The gene calls are TRBV24-1 and TRBJ2-1; D possibly corresponds to TRBD1 (6 bases). The ends were cut back, 5 bases at V and 2 bases at J, with 15 bases in the middle. The length of the CDR3 is 16 residues. Per the germline V gene, CDR1 is KGHDR and CDR2 is SFDVKD. The CDR3 is CATSGSRAGAYNEQFF. The CDR3 nucleotides are TGTGCCACCAGTGGCTCTCGGGCAGGGGCCTACAATGAGCAGTTCTTC.

This clonotype showed up just a few times. The chain has TRBV7-9 and TRBJ1-5, with D possibly matching TRBD1 (5 bases). CDR3 length: 18 amino acids. The germline V gene encodes CDR1 SEHNR and CDR2 FQNEAQ (reference sequence). The V gene lost 1 base and the J gene lost 4 bases, with 20 bases spanning the gap. CDR3 sequence reads: CASSLEEPGTRINQPQHF. DNA of the CDR3: TGTGCCAGCAGCTTAGAGGAGCCAGGGACCCGGATAAATCAGCCCCAGCATTTT.

This clonotype was observed a handful of times. The chain uses TRBV28 and TRBJ2-2; 12 positions match TRBD2. Germline V gene data show CDR1 as MDHEN and CDR2 as SYDVKM. The CDR3 runs 17 residues. V lost 3 bases and J lost 4; bases outside the gene matches: 6. The CDR3 loop reads CASSLLTSGSGTGELFF. The CDR3 DNA follows: TGTGCCAGCAGTTTGCTGACTAGCGGGAGTGGCACCGGGGAGCTGTTTTTT.

This clonotype was seen at least ten times. The chain links TRBV2 to TRBJ1-2, with unresolved D. CDR1 is SNHLY, CDR2 FYNNEI, per germline. The CDR3 covers 13 residues. Trimming left V 2 bases short and J 1 base short, with 5 bases between. The CDR3 DNA is TGTGCCAGCAGTGAATTAGTTAACTATGGCTACACCTTC. Translating gives CASSELVNYGYTF.